The subject of this entry is one T cell receptor (beta chain). Its antigen is not known. The sample comes from a study of T cell responses to AZD1222 COVID-19 vaccine. Germline V lookup: CDR1 SGHAT, CDR2 FQDESV (reference sequence). The germline V and J ends were trimmed by 1 base and 9 bases, with 4 bases remaining between them. The CDR3 has 12 residues. The assay was immunoSEQ multiplex PCR, and TCRdb's table has in-frame clones only and misses some. Among around 130,000 clones listed, approximately 90% were seen once. Study-wide results and caveats: Vaccine-related CD4 TCRs covered spike, predominating at 160-218 and 743-854.

This TCR was recovered from an adult who received the AZD1222 COVID-19 vaccine. The rearrangement uses TRBV11-1 and TRBJ1-6; no reliable D call. This material consisted of peripheral blood, taken 28 days after the second AZD1222 dose. The CDR3 nucleotides read TGTGCCAGCAGCTTAGGGCCTTCACCCCTCCACTTT. Residues: CASSLGPSPLHF.